This T cell receptor (beta chain) was profiled in a study of blood T cell repertoires in COVID-19. A remark on this clone: Germline and junction disagree at one end, which may indicate a read error.

This CDR3 contains 14 residues. From germline, CDR1 is MGHRA and CDR2 YSYEKL. Measured with immunoSEQ multiplex PCR; TCRdb has only the in-frame clones, and not every one. The sample consists of over 350,000 clones, 88% of them appearing once. The J gene is TRBJ1-1, the V gene TRBV4-1; D gene uncertain. The specimen was PBMCs or T cells enriched from blood (not recorded which). The TCR originated in a woman aged 18-35 years who had recovered from COVID-19. The chain's CDR3 is CARSRRVENTEAFF. The CDR3 DNA reads TGCGCCCGCAGCCGACGGGTAGAGAACACTGAAGCTTTCTTT.